One and the same sample provided the 10 T cell receptor beta chains below, sequenced in a study of shared T cell receptors in the human thymus. Method: immunoSEQ multiplex PCR; TCRdb's copy keeps in-frame clones and lacks some. This sample has about 500,000 clones; approximately 80% occur once, and the top ten carry more than 0.01%. The same data also contributed to another study, on human thymus T cells.

The sequenced material came from thymocytes. All receptors come from a boy under two years old with a congenital heart defect.

The CDR3 reads CASSPWDSRGYTF. The CDR3 DNA reads TGTGCCAGCAGCCCATGGGACTCTAGGGGCTACACCTTC. The chain joins TRBV7-9 to TRBJ1-2; perhaps TRBD1 as D (5 bases). Per germline, CDR1 SEHNR and CDR2 FQNEAQ (reference sequence). This CDR3 is built from 13 residues. The V end was cut by 5 bases, the J end by 8 bases, with 15 bases between.

The genes are TRBV29-1 and TRBJ2-1, with TRBD2 matching over 10 bases. After removal of 0 bases from V and 4 bases from J, the junction contained 6 bases not matched to a gene. Germline loops: CDR1 SQVTM, CDR2 ANQGSEA. CDR3 size: 16 residues. This CDR3 reads CSVEDVASGSYNEQFF. Here the CDR3 DNA reads TGCAGCGTTGAAGATGTGGCTAGCGGGAGTTACAATGAGCAGTTCTTC.

The V and J genes are TRBV14 and TRBJ2-3, with TRBD2 matching 15 bases. V was clipped by 8 bases and J by 5 bases; unmatched bases: 11. This CDR3 is built from 17 residues. Germline V CDR1 and CDR2: SGHDN, FVKESK. The CDR3 nucleotides read TGTGCCAGCCGCCGGACTAGCGGGAGGGTCAAGGAAGATACGCAGTATTTT. Its translation is CASRRTSGRVKEDTQYF.

The chain is built from TRBV2 and TRBJ2-1; D gene uncertain. CDR1 is SNHLY and CDR2 is FYNNEI in the germline V gene. Trimming cost V 3 bases and J 6 bases, with 9 bases left between them. The CDR3 length is 13 residues. The CDR3 coding sequence is TGTGCCAGCAGTGATAGGCGGCCCAATGAGCAGTTCTTC. It yields the protein CASSDRRPNEQFF.

The chain couples TRBV15 to TRBJ2-7, with 10 bases fitting TRBD1. This CDR3 comprises 15 residues. The J segment lost 6 bases and the V segment lost 3 bases, leaving 8 bases of the junction unmatched. Germline lookup yields CDR1 LNHNV and CDR2 YYDKDF (reference sequence). CDR3 sequence: CATSSPGQGPREQYF. The CDR3 DNA reads TGTGCCACCAGCAGTCCGGGACAGGGGCCCCGCGAGCAGTACTTC.

This clone was picked up a small number of times. The genes are TRBV2 and TRBJ2-1; tentative D call: TRBD1 (5 bases). Germline values: CDR1 SNHLY, CDR2 FYNNEI. There are 15 residues in the CDR3. With 3 bases removed from V and 0 bases from J, the gap between germline ends came to 9 bases. CDR3 sequence (DNA): TGTGCCAGCAGTGAGAGACAGAGCTCCTACAATGAGCAGTTCTTC. Its translation: CASSERQSSYNEQFF.

This rearrangement joins TRBV6-6 to TRBJ2-3; tentatively, D is TRBD2 (5 bases). Trimming removed 8 bases from V and 3 bases from J, with 15 bases in between. Germline V gene data show CDR1 as MNHNY and CDR2 as SVGAGI (reference sequence). There are 14 residues in the CDR3. The CDR3 DNA reads as TGTGCCAGCGGGAGAACTAGTACTACAGATACGCAGTATTTT. Protein: CASGRTSTTDTQYF.

This chain connects TRBV15 to TRBJ1-2, with D possibly being TRBD1 (6 bases). The germline CDR1 and CDR2 sequences are LNHNV and YYDKDF (reference sequence). The ends were cut back, 0 bases at V and 8 bases at J, with 19 bases in the middle. There are 16 residues in the CDR3. Here the CDR3 DNA reads TGTGCCACCAGCAGAGATGCTCGGGACAAACCGGGCGGCTACACCTTC. This encodes CATSRDARDKPGGYTF.

This clone was seen only a few times. This chain links TRBV6-1 with TRBJ2-7; 9 bases align to TRBD2. This CDR3 is built from 16 residues. Germline CDR1 MNHNS, CDR2 SASEGT. The junction had 9 bases not matched to a gene; V was cut back by 4 bases and J by 2 bases. The CDR3 nucleotides are TGTGCCAGCAGTGGAATAGCGGGAGTTTTCCCCTACGAGCAGTACTTC. Its protein product is CASSGIAGVFPYEQYF.

Concerning this clone itself: This same CDR3 is encoded by further DNA sequences in the sample. V gene TRBV30 combines with J gene TRBJ2-1; perhaps TRBD2 as D (5 bases). V lost 0 bases and J 3 bases, leaving 6 bases between the germline ends. Germline CDR1 reads GTSNPN; CDR2 reads SVGIG (reference sequence). The CDR3 runs to 13 residues. CDR3 amino acids: CAWSVRDYNEQFF. DNA for the CDR3: TGTGCCTGGAGTGTACGGGACTACAATGAGCAGTTCTTC. Based on the CDR3 plus reference TRBV30 and TRBJ2-1, the full variable domain is SQTIHQWPATLVQPVGSPLSLECTVEGTSNPNLYWYRQAAGRGLQLLFYSVGIGQISSEVPQNLSASRPQDRQFILSSKKLLLSDSGFYLCAWSVRDYNEQFFGPGTRLTVL.